This TCR beta chain was captured in a study of cytomegalovirus exposure and HLA in healthy donors. Broader study findings: Presence/absence results assume similar sequencing depth per donor, which may not hold.

The CDR3 covers 13 residues. The germline gives CDR1 WSHSY, CDR2 SAAADI. Trimming removed 4 bases from V and 7 bases from J; junction bases left unmatched: 6. This clone was seen only a few times. No antigen is known for it. The PCR made use of 60 Vbeta and 13 Jbeta primers. The method was immunoSEQ multiplex PCR; TCRdb's version includes in-frame clones alone and lacks a portion of them. The sample carries 100,000 or so clones, 60% to 85% recorded once. V usage is TRBV10-2 and J usage is TRBJ1-1; TRBD1 matches at 7 bases. The clonotype was recovered from a female donor in good health and CMV-seronegative. Sequencing was done on a sample of PBMCs. The CDR3 sequence is CASSGRQGGEAFF. In DNA, the CDR3 is TGCGCCAGCAGTGGACGACAGGGTGGTGAAGCTTTCTTT.